A single sample is the source of the 21 T cell receptor beta chains below, sequenced in a study of naive and memory T cell subsets. Study observations and caveats: Possibly reflecting memory cells re-expressing CD45RA, a few larger clonotypes occurred in naive repertoires, especially CD8.

An equimolar mix of two oligonucleotides served as the beta constant-region primer for TRBC1 and TRBC2. Nested alpha and beta constant-region primers with the SP2 primer drove four PCR rounds on ligated cDNA. MiXCR was run by TCRdb on the UMI-ligation and nested PCR reads, yielding one entry per CDR3 protein. The sample shows under 150,000 distinct CDR3 sequences, more than 15% of them seen only once. The antigens for these receptors are not known. Sequencing used naive CD8+ T cells from blood. These TCRs come from a human donor in good health.

The V gene is TRBV27, the J gene TRBJ2-1, with 13 bases identical to TRBD2. Per germline, CDR1 MNHEY and CDR2 SMNVEV (reference sequence). The CDR3 totals 16 residues. Germline trimming cut 6 bases from V and 4 bases from J; bases unmatched to any gene: 6. CDR3 DNA sequence: TGTGCCAGCAGAACACTAGCGGGAGGGCCTTACAATGAGCAGTTCTTC. Encoded protein: CASRTLAGGPYNEQFF.

V gene TRBV27 combines with J gene TRBJ2-7; D is perhaps TRBD1 or TRBD2 (5 bases each). The V end was cut by 9 bases, the J end by 5 bases, with 17 bases between. Per germline, CDR1 MNHEY and CDR2 SMNVEV (reference sequence). CDR3 length equals 13 residues. In nucleotides, the CDR3 is TGTGCCAGTTTTGGGCCAGGGAGAGACGAGCAGTACTTC. Residues: CASFGPGRDEQYF.

The chain recombines TRBV27 with TRBJ1-6, with 8 bases that match TRBD1. Germline loops: CDR1 MNHEY, CDR2 SMNVEV (reference sequence). V was clipped by 4 bases and J by 9 bases; unmatched bases: 8. CDR3 length: 15 residues. The CDR3 region has the DNA TGTGCCAGCAGTTCCCCAGGGGGCTCGAGTTCACCCCTCCACTTT. Translated, it gives CASSSPGGSSSPLHF.

This clonotype has only a few counts. The genes are TRBV7-6 and TRBJ2-5; a weak D match, TRBD1 (5 bases). This CDR3 is 14 amino acids long. Trimming cost V 4 bases and J 0 bases, with 9 bases left between them. Germline V gene data show CDR1 as SGHVS and CDR2 as FNYEAQ. The CDR3 spells CASSSDRYQETQYF. The DNA for the CDR3 is TGTGCCAGCAGCTCCGACAGATACCAAGAGACCCAGTACTTC.

The V call is TRBV12-3 or TRBV12-4, the J call TRBJ2-3, with D perhaps matching TRBD2 (6 bases). The CDR3 has 16 residues. The V and J ends lost 6 bases and 12 bases respectively, with 28 bases between them. The CDR3 nucleotides read TGTGCCAGCAGAGTAGGGGAACTACTAGCTCTGGGGGAACAGTATTTT. It is translated as CASRVGELLALGEQYF.

The chain has TRBV9 and TRBJ2-1, with D possibly matching TRBD2 (6 bases). Between the trimmed V and J ends, which lost 6 bases and 7 bases, there was a span of 11 bases. Germline V lookup: CDR1 SGDLS, CDR2 YYNGEE. CDR3 length equals 12 residues. The CDR3 spells CASTSGGNEQFF. CDR3 DNA: TGTGCCAGCACCTCTGGAGGGAATGAGCAGTTCTTC.

The V and J genes are TRBV20-1 and TRBJ1-2; D is undetermined. CDR1 is DFQATT, CDR2 SNEGSKA, per germline (reference sequence). There are 13 residues in the CDR3. Between the trimmed V and J ends, which lost 1 base and 6 bases, there was a span of 12 bases. The CDR3 loop is CSARGRYRDGYTF. Here the CDR3 DNA reads TGCAGTGCTAGAGGGAGATACAGAGATGGCTACACCTTC.

This clonotype was observed many times. The chain joins TRBV25-1 to TRBJ2-3; TRBD1 matches 9 bases. V trimming: 6 bases; J trimming: 0 bases; junction bases outside the gene matches: 4. The germline V gene has CDR1 MGHDK and CDR2 SYGVNS. The CDR3 has 15 residues. The CDR3 spells CASSRTGDSTDTQYF. The CDR3 coding sequence is TGTGCCAGCAGCCGGACAGGGGATAGCACAGATACGCAGTATTTT.

In nucleotides, the CDR3 is TGTGCCAGCAGTTTAAGACAGGGGGGATTTTTGGAAAAACTGTTTTTT. This sequence encodes CASSLRQGGFLEKLFF. V usage is TRBV27 and J usage is TRBJ1-4, with 9 bases aligning to TRBD1. Germline V lookup: CDR1 MNHEY, CDR2 SMNVEV (reference sequence). The CDR3 totals 16 residues. V lost 2 bases, J lost 8 bases, and 9 bases stayed unmatched.

The DNA of the CDR3 is TGTGCCAGCAGCGTAGGACAGGGAGTCTACGAGCAGTACTTC. Protein product: CASSVGQGVYEQYF. The chain links TRBV9 to TRBJ2-7; 7 positions match TRBD1. CDR3 length: 14 residues. The germline V gene encodes CDR1 SGDLS and CDR2 YYNGEE. Trimming at V came to 0 bases and at J to 3 bases, leaving 3 bases not matched to a gene.

The rearrangement joins TRBV6-2 or TRBV6-3 to TRBJ2-1; no definite D call. Trimming left V 2 bases short and J 8 bases short, with 7 bases between. In germline, CDR1 is MNHEY, CDR2 SVGEGT. This CDR3 spans 12 amino acids. CDR3 loop: CASSYPGYEQFF. The CDR3 bases are TGTGCCAGCAGTTACCCTGGTTATGAGCAGTTCTTC.

This clonotype has at least ten counts. This rearrangement joins TRBV28 to TRBJ1-4, with D uncertain. V lost 4 bases to trimming and J lost 0 bases, with 12 bases between them. CDR1 is MDHEN, CDR2 SYDVKM, per germline. CDR3 size: 16 residues. DNA for the CDR3: TGTGCCAGCAGTTCTAACTTGTTTGCAACTAATGAAAAACTGTTTTTT. Amino acids: CASSSNLFATNEKLFF.

CDR3 sequence: CASSQALGLPNYGYTF. CDR3 DNA sequence: TGCGCCAGCAGCCAAGCCTTGGGGCTACCTAACTATGGCTACACCTTC. The chain uses TRBV4-3 and TRBJ1-2; D may be TRBD1 (5 bases). V was trimmed by 1 base and J by 0 bases, leaving 12 bases between them. The CDR3 spans 16 residues. Germline loops: CDR1 LGHNA, CDR2 YSLEER.

This clonotype was seen a few times. The chain joins TRBV12-3 or TRBV12-4 to TRBJ2-2, with a possible D match to TRBD2 (6 bases). V was shortened by 7 bases and J by 6 bases, with 18 bases between the two germline ends. The CDR3 has 15 residues. CDR3 sequence: CASIRFGGSAGELFF. CDR3 bases: TGTGCCAGCATTAGGTTCGGGGGAAGTGCCGGGGAGCTGTTTTTT.

In this sample, this clonotype turned up a few times. The chain has TRBV7-9 and TRBJ2-3; perhaps TRBD1 as D (6 bases). This CDR3 is 14 amino acids long. Trimming cost V 10 bases and J 3 bases, with 17 bases left between them. Per germline, CDR1 SEHNR and CDR2 FQNEAQ (reference sequence). The CDR3 bases are TGTGCCACCCCGGGACACGAGGGAACAGATACGCAGTATTTT. Its translation is CATPGHEGTDTQYF. The full variable domain, in which reference TRBV7-9 and TRBJ2-3 provide the parts outside the CDR3, is DTGVSQNPRHKITKRGQNVTFRCDPISEHNRLYWYRQTLGQGPEFLTYFQNEAQLEKSRLLSDRFSAERPKGSFSTLEIQRTEQGDSAMYLCATPGHEGTDTQYFGPGTRLTVL.

This clonotype was counted only a few times. J is TRBJ2-3 and V is TRBV12-3 or TRBV12-4, with TRBD1 identical over 10 bases. The length of the CDR3 is 16 residues. V shed 6 bases, J shed 5 bases, and the junction held 11 bases outside the gene matches. CDR3 residues: CASSPRGTGDRDTQYF. As DNA, the CDR3 is TGTGCCAGCAGCCCTAGGGGGACAGGGGATAGAGATACGCAGTATTTT.

This clonotype has only a few counts. The chain combines TRBV7-9 with TRBJ1-1; D perhaps matches TRBD1 (5 bases). Trimming took off 2 bases at V and 8 bases at J, with 15 bases between the two ends. The CDR3 covers 14 residues. Germline V lookup: CDR1 SEHNR, CDR2 FQNEAQ (reference sequence). CDR3 nucleotide sequence: TGTGCCAGCAGCTTAAATTGGGTTGGGGACGAAGCTTTCTTT. This gives the protein CASSLNWVGDEAFF. The full variable domain, completed using reference TRBV7-9 and TRBJ1-1, is DTGVSQNPRHKITKRGQNVTFRCDPISEHNRLYWYRQTLGQGPEFLTYFQNEAQLEKSRLLSDRFSAERPKGSFSTLEIQRTEQGDSAMYLCASSLNWVGDEAFFGQGTRLTVV.

This chain's CDR3 is CASSGSHYEQFF. CDR3 DNA sequence: TGTGCCAGTAGCGGGAGTCATTATGAGCAGTTCTTC. The chain recombines TRBV12-3 or TRBV12-4 with TRBJ2-1; TRBD2 aligns across 9 bases. The CDR3 consists of 12 residues. J lost 8 bases, V lost 9 bases, and 5 bases had no gene match.

In this sample, this clonotype turned up a few times. This chain links TRBV19 with TRBJ2-5; 8 bases fit TRBD1. The CDR3 consists of 17 residues. V gave up 4 bases and J gave up 5 bases; unmatched junction bases: 15. Germline-derived CDR1 and CDR2 are LNHDA and SQIVND (reference sequence). As DNA, the CDR3 is TGTGCCAGTAGTAGTGGGCAGTGGACAGGGATGACGGAGACCCAGTACTTC. Translated, it gives CASSSGQWTGMTETQYF.

The rearrangement links TRBV15 to TRBJ2-3; D is ambiguous. CDR1 is LNHNV and CDR2 is YYDKDF in the germline V gene (reference sequence). The CDR3 spans 14 residues. The ends were cut back, 4 bases at V and 0 bases at J, with 8 bases in the middle. The CDR3 sequence: CATSTPSSTDTQYF. Here the CDR3 DNA reads TGTGCCACCAGCACTCCGTCTAGCACAGATACGCAGTATTTT.

The CDR3 region has the DNA TGTGCCAGCAGCAAGGGACAGATCAATTCACCCCTCCACTTT. It is translated as CASSKGQINSPLHF. The rearrangement links TRBV12-3 or TRBV12-4 to TRBJ1-6, with 7 bases that match TRBD1. After removal of 6 bases from V and 7 bases from J, the junction contained 6 bases not matched to a gene. The CDR3 sequence is 14 residues long.